This T cell receptor beta chain was sequenced during a study of metastatic and nonmetastatic thyroid tumors. Study-wide background: Thyroid patients, malignant and benign, had repertoires compared across blood and tumor or nodule tissue.

In the authors' methods: Clinicopathological groups supplied CDR3 differences that were used to build a distant-metastasis classifier for papillary thyroid cancer. TCRdb ran MiXCR on the PCR reads. Here the V and J calls rest on TCRdb's processing, not on the authors' analysis. The sample yields 15,000 to 20,000 clones, around a third seen once. In its sample, this clone was seen a few times. Trimming shortened V by 4 bases and J by 3 bases, and 16 bases separated the two germline ends. The CDR3 totals 15 residues. Germline CDR1 is LNHDA and CDR2 is SQIVND (reference sequence). Ahead of thyroid surgery, no patient had received treatment of any kind.

The sample taken for sequencing was tumor tissue. This TCR was recovered from a female donor with papillary thyroid cancer or a benign thyroid nodule (not recorded which). Some clones in this sample may be carry-over from other donors' samples. The chain combines TRBV19 with TRBJ2-7, with D possibly being TRBD1 (6 bases). CDR3 region: CASSRGQGELYEQYF. CDR3 DNA sequence: TGTGCCAGTAGTAGGGGGCAGGGTGAACTCTACGAGCAGTACTTC.